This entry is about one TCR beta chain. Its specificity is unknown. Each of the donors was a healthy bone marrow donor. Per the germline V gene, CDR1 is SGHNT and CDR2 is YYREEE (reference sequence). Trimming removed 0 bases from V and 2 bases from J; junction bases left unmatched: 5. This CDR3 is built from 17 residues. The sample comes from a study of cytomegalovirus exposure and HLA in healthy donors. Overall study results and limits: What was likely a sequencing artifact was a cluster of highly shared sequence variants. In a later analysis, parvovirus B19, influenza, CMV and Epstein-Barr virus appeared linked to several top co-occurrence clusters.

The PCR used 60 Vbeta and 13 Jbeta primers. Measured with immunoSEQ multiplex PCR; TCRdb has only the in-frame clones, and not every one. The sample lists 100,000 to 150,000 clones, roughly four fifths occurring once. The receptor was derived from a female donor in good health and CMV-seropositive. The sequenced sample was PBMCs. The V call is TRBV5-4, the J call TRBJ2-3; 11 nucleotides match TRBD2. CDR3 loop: CASSLVPSGGSTDTQYF. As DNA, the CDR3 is TGTGCCAGCAGCTTGGTCCCTAGCGGGGGGTCCACAGATACGCAGTATTTT.